This T cell receptor beta chain was recorded in a study of shared clonotypes between healthy human individuals. Genomic DNA from each subset was divided evenly over several immunoSEQ plates. Only in-frame clones appear in the TCRdb table, and some are missing; sequencing was by immunoSEQ multiplex PCR. The table includes approximately 740,000 clones, over 65% detected once. J was trimmed by 2 bases and V by 6 bases; bases with no gene match: 0. From germline, CDR1 is ENHRY and CDR2 SYGVKD. This CDR3 has 13 amino acids. The clonotype comes from a woman in her twenties or thirties in good health. V gene TRBV10-3 combines with J gene TRBJ2-1; TRBD1 matches 8 bases. Sequenced input: memory CD4+ T cells sorted from blood. The subset denotes: CD45RA-negative fraction. The CDR3 DNA follows: TGTGCCATCAGACAGGGGGCCTACAATGAGCAGTTCTTC. It yields the protein CAIRQGAYNEQFF.